The subject of this entry is one TCR beta chain. The data are from a study of CD8+CD57+ T cells in acquired aplastic anemia. The CDR3 has 17 residues. Germline values: CDR1 ENHRY, CDR2 SYGVKD. V shed 0 bases, J shed 0 bases, and the junction held 3 bases outside the gene matches. CDR3 and TCR beta VDJ profiling relied on genomic DNA as the template. TCRdb redid the calling of the reads with MiXCR, one entry per CDR3 protein. The sample has 150,000 to 200,000 distinct CDR3 sequences; 40% to 50% are singletons. Patients picked for sequencing had shown CD8+CD57+ cell expansion detected by flow cytometry. This sequence was found in a human donor with aplastic anemia. This rearrangement joins TRBV10-3 to TRBJ1-5; TRBD1 matches at 9 bases. The sample comprised sorted CD4+, CD8+, or CD8+CD57+ T cells (not recorded which) from PBMCs. The CDR3 DNA sequence: TGTGCCATCAGTGAGTCGAAGACAGGGGGTAGCAATCAGCCCCAGCATTTT. Amino acid sequence: CAISESKTGGSNQPQHF.